These 8 T cell receptor beta chains were all obtained from the same sample, sequenced in a study of Graves' ophthalmopathy and Graves' hyperthyroidism. Transcripts of RNA were the source for amplifying TCR beta CDR3 regions. An opening RT-PCR round employed HTBI primers and preceded a second-round multiplex PCR. A single record per CDR3 protein comes from TCRdb applying MiXCR to the multiplex PCR reads. The sample holds about 640,000 distinct CDR3 sequences, roughly two fifths seen once. Sequencing input: peripheral blood. The receptor source for this set is an adult man with Graves' ophthalmopathy.

The chain carries TRBV4-2 and TRBJ1-2; D remains unclear. Germline loops: CDR1 LGHNA, CDR2 YNFKEQ. The CDR3 length is 12 residues. V was shortened by 0 bases and J by 13 bases, with 12 bases between the two germline ends. The CDR3 DNA is TGTGCCAGCAGCCAAGACGCCAGGTGGTGCACCTTC. The encoded protein is CASSQDARWCTF.

Only a few counts were recorded for this clonotype. The chain uses TRBV27 and TRBJ1-2; no firm D call. This CDR3 region has 14 residues. Trimming took 5 bases from V and 4 from J, leaving 14 bases between them. Germline assignment: CDR1 MNHEY and CDR2 SMNVEV (reference sequence). The CDR3 DNA reads as TGTGCCAGCAGTCCCCGGACGGCAAGCTATGGCTACACCTTC. Protein product: CASSPRTASYGYTF.

For this clonotype: A read error is possible here, since a much larger clone lies one base away. The conserved phenylalanine or tryptophan is not found at the CDR3 terminus, so this likely reflects a read error. The rearrangement joins TRBV2 to TRBJ2-5, with D tentatively TRBD1 or TRBD2 (5 bases each). Germline V gives CDR1 SNHLY, CDR2 FYNNEI. The CDR3 is 13 residues long. V gave up 4 bases and J gave up 4 bases, with 10 bases separating them. The CDR3 region is CASSVGVRETQYL. The CDR3 DNA reads as TGTGCCAGCAGTGTGGGGGTCCGAGAGACCCAGTACCTC.

This clonotype was detected only a few times. The chain is built from TRBV24-1 and TRBJ2-3, with D unresolved. Between the trimmed V and J ends, which lost 4 bases and 2 bases, there was a span of 6 bases. Per germline, CDR1 KGHDR and CDR2 SFDVKD. This CDR3 contains 13 residues. This CDR3 reads CATSDPDTDTQYF. Written as DNA, the CDR3 is TGTGCCACCAGTGACCCTGACACAGATACGCAGTATTTT.

This clonotype was found many times. The gene calls are TRBV29-1 and TRBJ1-2; a possible D gene is TRBD1 (5 bases). The CDR3 contains 13 residues. The V and J ends lost 3 bases and 2 bases respectively, with 10 bases between them. CDR1 SQVTM and CDR2 ANQGSEA come from the germline V gene. In nucleotides, the CDR3 is TGCAGCGTTGAGACAGCCTCGAACTATGGCTACACCTTC. The encoded protein is CSVETASNYGYTF.

This clonotype has at least ten counts. The chain couples TRBV9 to TRBJ1-2, with 7 bases lining up with TRBD1. Trimming cost V 3 bases and J 6 bases; bases outside gene matches: 11. The CDR3 covers 15 residues. CDR1 is SGDLS and CDR2 is YYNGEE in the germline V gene. CDR3 protein: CASSEYLKDRDGYTF. The CDR3 coding sequence is TGTGCCAGCAGCGAATACCTGAAAGACAGGGATGGCTACACCTTC.

This clonotype was found many times. An end of the junction differs from the germline gene, which may be a read error. The chain carries TRBV14 and TRBJ1-1; D unclear. Germline CDR1 and CDR2: SGHDN and FVKESK. There are 14 residues in the CDR3. This CDR3 is CASSKESVRAKAFF. Written as DNA, the CDR3 is TGTGCCAGCAGCAAAGAGTCGGTAAGGGCTAAAGCTTTCTTT.

The genes are TRBV2 and TRBJ2-5; D ambiguous. This CDR3 has 14 amino acids. The germline V and J ends were trimmed by 5 bases and 1 base, with 11 bases remaining between them. CDR1 is SNHLY, CDR2 FYNNEI, per germline. For the CDR3, the DNA is TGTGCCAGCAGTCCGACGGCAGGCCAAGAGACCCAGTACTTC. It is translated as CASSPTAGQETQYF.